This T cell receptor (beta chain) comes out of a study of blood T cell repertoires in COVID-19. Overall study context: Italy, Spain and the United States were the sources of the convalescent and acute COVID-19 samples.

In the source study's methods: Reference gene primer amplification gave nucleated cell count estimates. Generated by immunoSEQ multiplex PCR, the TCRdb table keeps only in-frame clones and is missing some. That table gives V, J and clone size, and the DNA gave D and trimming. The table includes 55,000 to 85,000 clones, 88% detected once. CDR1 and CDR2 (germline): KGHSY, FQNENV. The CDR3 covers 14 residues. Deletions cut 0 bases from V and 2 bases from J, with 7 bases between. The rearrangement joins TRBV16 to TRBJ1-1, with D uncertain. Input material: peripheral blood. The sequence came from a human donor in a cohort sampled during active COVID-19. This CDR3 is CASSQSPGNTEAFF. DNA for the CDR3: TGTGCCAGCAGCCAATCACCGGGAAACACTGAAGCTTTCTTT.